The 2 T cell receptor beta chains below were found in one sample sequenced in a study of read filtering for tumor transcriptome and immune sequencing. This library used 300 to 450 ng RNA and molecular barcoded adaptors spanning alpha/delta and beta/gamma chains. TCRdb reprocessed the reads with MiXCR, giving one entry per CDR3 protein. The top ten hold 8% to 9% of the sample, which has 100,000 to 150,000 distinct CDR3 sequences, about 12% seen once. The sample taken for sequencing was a population of CD138-negative cells sorted from bone marrow. The receptors originated from a donor aged 40 or older with multiple myeloma.

This clonotype was counted many times. V is TRBV20-1 and J is TRBJ2-7; D might be TRBD1 or TRBD2, each matching 5 bases. Germline V gene lookup returns CDR1 DFQATT and CDR2 SNEGSKA (reference sequence). The CDR3 consists of 15 residues. V was pared by 4 bases and J by 0 bases, with 16 bases between. CDR3 residues: CSANPGTPGSYEQYF. CDR3 DNA: TGCAGTGCTAATCCCGGGACCCCGGGCTCCTACGAGCAGTACTTC.

This clonotype was observed many times. The rearrangement uses TRBV20-1 and TRBJ2-5; D might be TRBD1 (5 bases). Germline CDR1 DFQATT, CDR2 SNEGSKA (reference sequence). V dropped 0 bases and J dropped 3 bases, with 8 bases sitting between them. CDR3 length: 13 amino acids. The CDR3 loop is CSAREGREETQYF. The CDR3 DNA reads TGCAGTGCTAGAGAAGGCAGGGAAGAGACCCAGTACTTC.